This record concerns one TCR beta chain sequence. These data originate in a study of control samples from healthy donors and cancer patients. This table comes from immunoSEQ multiplex PCR, and its TCRdb copy is limited to in-frame clones, with some not included. The sample records around 250,000 clones, around 80% being singletons. The clonotype originates from a woman in her fifties or sixties with lung cancer. Material: PBMCs.

The CDR3 loop reads CASSLVSSNEQFF. The CDR3 region has the DNA TGTGCCAGCAGCTTGGTGTCCAGCAATGAGCAGTTCTTC. V gene TRBV5-6 combines with J gene TRBJ2-1; no reliable D call. V lost 0 bases, J lost 6 bases, and 7 bases lay in between. The CDR3 is made up of 13 amino acids. Germline-derived CDR1 and CDR2 are SGHDT and YYEEEE.